One sample yielded the 28 T cell receptor beta chains listed below, sequenced in a study of high-grade serous ovarian cancer treatment subgroups. TCRdb keeps only in-frame clones here, not all; method: immunoSEQ multiplex PCR. The table records 5,000 to 6,500 clones, 60% to 75% of them present only once. Tumor samples were taken before definitive surgery or chemotherapy. Sequenced input: tumor tissue. The receptors derive from a human donor with high-grade serous ovarian cancer.

This chain links TRBV19 with TRBJ1-5, with TRBD1 matching over 7 bases. J was trimmed by 9 bases and V by 3 bases; bases with no gene match: 8. CDR1 is LNHDA and CDR2 is SQIVND in the germline V gene (reference sequence). The CDR3 consists of 14 residues. CDR3 coding DNA: TGTGCCAGTAGTATTCAGGGGGGCGGAGCGCCCCAGCATTTT. Amino acids: CASSIQGGGAPQHF.

V is TRBV7-2 and J is TRBJ2-7; D is uncertain. Trimming took off 3 bases at V and 2 bases at J, with 14 bases between the two ends. The CDR3 is 15 amino acids. Per germline, CDR1 SGHTA and CDR2 FQGNSA. Here the CDR3 reads CASSFGGSRAYEQYF. CDR3 coding DNA: TGTGCCAGCAGCTTCGGTGGCAGTCGAGCCTACGAGCAGTACTTC.

The chain recombines TRBV6-5 with TRBJ1-2; no definite D call. The CDR3 loop spans 13 amino acids. Germline V gene data show CDR1 as MNHEY and CDR2 as SVGAGI. V dropped 10 bases and J dropped 8 bases, with 20 bases sitting between them. CDR3 residues: CATFRASQGGYTF. In nucleotides, the CDR3 is TGTGCCACCTTTCGGGCCTCCCAAGGGGGCTACACCTTC.

The chain is built from TRBV6-5 and TRBJ1-1, with unresolved D. Germline V gene data show CDR1 as MNHEY and CDR2 as SVGAGI. V was cut by 5 bases and J by 1 base, with 11 bases left in between. The CDR3 is 14 residues long. The DNA for the CDR3 is TGTGCCAGCAGTGAACGGCCCCGGAACACTGAAGCTTTCTTT. This translates into CASSERPRNTEAFF.

The V call is TRBV4-2, the J call TRBJ2-1; D unresolved. The CDR3 spans 12 residues. Germline CDR1 and CDR2: LGHNA and YNFKEQ. Trimming cost V 1 base and J 10 bases, with 8 bases left between them. CDR3 in amino acids: CASSQGYAEQFF. CDR3 DNA sequence: TGTGCCAGCAGCCAAGGGTACGCCGAGCAGTTCTTC.

The chain recombines TRBV30 with TRBJ1-5, with a weak D call TRBD1 (5 bases). The CDR3 length is 13 residues. Trimming removed 2 bases at V and 6 bases at J, with 11 bases between. Looked up from germline, CDR1 is GTSNPN and CDR2 is SVGIG (reference sequence). The CDR3 nucleotides are TGTGCCTGGAGTTTTGGGACGGGTCAGCCCCAGCATTTT. Amino acids: CAWSFGTGQPQHF.

This clone was detected only a few times. This chain uses TRBV5-1 with TRBJ1-4; D is undetermined. Germline-derived CDR1 and CDR2 are SGHRS and YFSETQ. The V end was cut by 0 bases, the J end by 6 bases, with 6 bases between. The CDR3 runs to 13 residues. CDR3 in DNA: TGCGCCAGCAGCTTGGCGGCAGATGAAAAACTGTTTTTT. As protein: CASSLAADEKLFF.

The chain employs TRBV29-1 and TRBJ1-1; D gene unclear. CDR3 length: 13 amino acids. V shed 3 bases and J shed 4 bases, with 12 bases lying between them. CDR1 is SQVTM and CDR2 is ANQGSEA in the germline V gene. This CDR3 is CSVEDVEGTEAFF. In DNA form, the CDR3 reads TGCAGCGTTGAGGACGTTGAGGGCACTGAAGCTTTCTTT.

This clone came up a few times. V gene TRBV29-1 combines with J gene TRBJ1-5; 11 bases match TRBD1. There are 14 residues in the CDR3. Germline assignment: CDR1 SQVTM and CDR2 ANQGSEA. With 6 bases clipped from V and 4 bases from J, the junction kept 5 bases outside the gene matches. The CDR3 here is CSVGTGGVNQPQHF. CDR3 coding DNA: TGCAGCGTCGGGACAGGGGGTGTGAATCAGCCCCAGCATTTT.

This chain links TRBV5-1 with TRBJ2-5; D may correspond to TRBD1 or TRBD2 (5 bases each). V lost 4 bases and J 2 bases, leaving 12 bases between the germline ends. The germline V gene encodes CDR1 SGHRS and CDR2 YFSETQ. This CDR3 contains 14 residues. The CDR3 here is CASSASGAQETQYF. The CDR3 DNA follows: TGCGCCAGCAGCGCCTCCGGGGCGCAAGAGACCCAGTACTTC.

The chain couples TRBV7-2 to TRBJ2-7; either TRBD1 or TRBD2 may fit D (6 bases each). Germline V gene sequence: CDR1 SGHTA, CDR2 FQGNSA. Trimming took 4 bases from V and 2 from J, leaving 12 bases between them. The CDR3 is 14 residues long. Here the CDR3 reads CASSSGGGTYEQYF. The CDR3 nucleotides read TGTGCCAGCAGCTCCGGAGGGGGGACCTACGAGCAGTACTTC.

CDR3: CASSLVATEGNQPQHF. The CDR3 DNA reads as TGTGCCAGCAGTTTAGTTGCTACAGAAGGCAATCAGCCCCAGCATTTT. V is TRBV27 and J is TRBJ1-5; no reliable D call. V was clipped by 2 bases and J by 2 bases, with 13 bases between them. The CDR3 has 16 amino acids. Germline lookup yields CDR1 MNHEY and CDR2 SMNVEV (reference sequence).

This clone was detected only a few times. The rearrangement uses TRBV7-9 and TRBJ1-2, with 12 bases aligning to TRBD1. Per germline, CDR1 SEHNR and CDR2 FQNEAQ (reference sequence). The junction had 8 bases not matched to a gene; V was cut back by 5 bases and J by 7 bases. CDR3 size: 15 residues. The CDR3 loop reads CASSDWGQGARGYTF. CDR3 nucleotide sequence: TGTGCCAGCAGCGATTGGGGACAGGGGGCCCGTGGCTACACCTTC.

In this sample, this clone turned up once. The chain has TRBV7-2 and TRBJ2-7; D is possibly TRBD2 (5 bases). V shed 5 bases and J shed 6 bases, with 14 bases lying between them. CDR3 length: 13 residues. Germline-derived CDR1 and CDR2 are SGHTA and FQGNSA. The CDR3 nucleotides are TGTGCCAGCAGCACTACCTACAGCGGCGAGCAGTACTTC. Translation gives CASSTTYSGEQYF.

The chain employs TRBV5-4 and TRBJ1-2; D unclear. The CDR3 is 17 amino acids. Trimming took off 4 bases at V and 4 bases at J, with 23 bases between the two ends. Germline CDR1 reads SGHNT; CDR2 reads YYREEE (reference sequence). Here the CDR3 DNA reads TGTGCCAGCAGCCTCCCCCAAGGAGCCCCTCAAAGCTATGGCTACACCTTC. Encoded protein: CASSLPQGAPQSYGYTF.

This chain links TRBV6-1 with TRBJ1-5; D is possibly TRBD1 (5 bases). V was clipped by 3 bases and J by 5 bases, with 11 bases between them. The CDR3 covers 14 residues. The germline CDR1 and CDR2 sequences are MNHNS and SASEGT. The CDR3 DNA sequence: TGTGCCAGCAGTGAGTTTCGGGGGTATCAGCCCCAGCATTTT. This sequence encodes CASSEFRGYQPQHF.

The J gene is TRBJ1-6, the V gene TRBV2, with D maybe TRBD1 (5 bases). Germline loops: CDR1 SNHLY, CDR2 FYNNEI. The CDR3 has 14 amino acids. V was cut by 5 bases and J by 10 bases, with 15 bases left in between. For the CDR3, the DNA is TGTGCCAGCAGTTTTCAGGGAATAGGATCACCCCTCCACTTT. Translating it yields CASSFQGIGSPLHF.

The chain carries TRBV27 and TRBJ2-4; D may be TRBD1 (5 bases). V lost 2 bases and J lost 8, with 13 bases in between. The CDR3 loop spans 14 amino acids. The germline V gene encodes CDR1 MNHEY and CDR2 SMNVEV (reference sequence). This CDR3 reads CASSLGADRHIQYF. The CDR3 DNA reads as TGTGCCAGCAGTTTAGGGGCTGACAGACACATTCAGTACTTC.

The V and J genes are TRBV6-5 and TRBJ2-5; the match to TRBD2 covers 10 bases. Germline V gene sequence: CDR1 MNHEY, CDR2 SVGAGI. The CDR3 runs to 15 residues. J lost 4 bases, V lost 3 bases, and 5 bases had no gene match. The CDR3 DNA sequence: TGTGCCAGCAGTTATTCGAGCGGGGGGGTAGAGACCCAGTACTTC. Protein sequence: CASSYSSGGVETQYF.

J is TRBJ2-1 and V is TRBV5-4; TRBD2 agrees at 11 bases. The junction had 2 bases not matched to a gene; V was cut back by 4 bases and J by 2 bases. CDR1 is SGHNT, CDR2 YYREEE, per germline (reference sequence). This CDR3 spans 15 amino acids. The CDR3 nucleotides are TGTGCCAGCAGCATAGCGGGGGGGACCTACAATGAGCAGTTCTTC. This encodes CASSIAGGTYNEQFF.

The genes are TRBV7-8 and TRBJ2-7, with 8 bases identical to TRBD1. The CDR3 runs 15 residues. Looked up from germline, CDR1 is SGHVS and CDR2 is FQNEAQ. V lost 3 bases to trimming and J lost 2 bases; unmatched junction nucleotides: 6. The CDR3 DNA is TGTGCCAGCAGCTTCCGGGACAGGCCAGCCTACGAGCAGTACTTC. Amino acids: CASSFRDRPAYEQYF.

This clone was counted only a few times. The rearrangement joins TRBV5-1 to TRBJ2-2; D remains ambiguous. Germline V gene lookup returns CDR1 SGHRS and CDR2 YFSETQ. The V and J ends lost 1 base and 4 bases respectively, with 11 bases between them. CDR3 length: 15 residues. The CDR3 region has the DNA TGCGCCAGCAGCTTGACGTTTTCGTCCACCGGGGAGCTGTTTTTT. Its protein is CASSLTFSSTGELFF.

This clone has only one observation. This chain connects TRBV7-6 to TRBJ2-7; D might be TRBD2 (5 bases). CDR1 is SGHVS, CDR2 FNYEAQ, per germline. The V gene lost 5 bases and the J gene lost 3 bases, with 17 bases spanning the gap. The CDR3 contains 15 residues. Written as DNA, the CDR3 is TGTGCCAGCAGCCCCACGTCGAGGGCGATCTACGAGCAGTACTTC. Translated: CASSPTSRAIYEQYF. Full variable domain (missing parts from reference TRBV7-6 and TRBJ2-7): GAGVSQSPRYKVTKRGQDVALRCDPISGHVSLYWYRQALGQGPEFLTYFNYEAQQDKSGLPNDRFSAERPEGSISTLTIQRTEQRDSAMYRCASSPTSRAIYEQYFGPGTRLTVT.

The gene calls are TRBV4-1 and TRBJ2-5; 10 nucleotides align to TRBD2. The trim removed 0 bases at V and 2 bases at J, leaving 15 bases unmatched. The V gene's germline CDR1 is MGHRA and CDR2 YSYEKL. The CDR3 totals 20 residues. The CDR3 nucleotides read TGCGCCAGCAGCCAAGATCTTAGCGGGGGGCCCCGCCTCGGACAAGAGACCCAGTACTTC. Protein product: CASSQDLSGGPRLGQETQYF.

The rearrangement uses TRBV7-7 and TRBJ2-5; 12 bases are a match to TRBD1. V gave up 3 bases and J gave up 5 bases; unmatched junction bases: 4. CDR3 length: 15 residues. The germline gives CDR1 SSHAT, CDR2 FNYEAQ (reference sequence). The CDR3 sequence is CASSLPGQGAETQYF. CDR3 DNA: TGTGCCAGCAGCTTGCCGGGACAGGGGGCGGAGACCCAGTACTTC.

This clone was seen a few times. The chain combines TRBV30 with TRBJ1-5; D is unresolved. Trimming shortened V by 1 base and J by 5 bases, and 12 bases separated the two germline ends. From germline, CDR1 is GTSNPN and CDR2 SVGIG (reference sequence). The CDR3 has 14 amino acids. DNA for the CDR3: TGTGCCTGGAGTGCCCTCGGGTTGGATCAGCCCCAGCATTTT. Residues: CAWSALGLDQPQHF.

This chain links TRBV6-6 with TRBJ2-7; 7 positions agree with TRBD2. Germline V CDR1 and CDR2: MNHNY, SVGAGI (reference sequence). This CDR3 has 14 residues. Unmatched junction bases numbered 4, after V lost 3 bases and J lost 2 bases. The CDR3 DNA reads TGTGCCAGCAGTTATCGGGAGGAAGCCTACGAGCAGTACTTC. As protein: CASSYREEAYEQYF.

The rearrangement uses TRBV4-3 and TRBJ1-2; 7 bases fit TRBD1. CDR1 and CDR2 from the germline V gene are LGHNA and YSLEER. The CDR3 sequence is 13 residues long. V dropped 3 bases and J dropped 4; count of bases not matched to a gene: 2. This CDR3 reads CASSHTGVYGYTF. CDR3 bases: TGCGCCAGCAGCCATACAGGGGTCTATGGCTACACCTTC.